This TCR beta chain was observed in a study of blood T cell repertoires in COVID-19. The overall study: Some COVID-19 samples were acute and others convalescent; all came from the United States, Italy and Spain.

Here immunoSEQ multiplex PCR was the method, and the copy in TCRdb shows in-frame clones only, minus some. The sample holds 85,000 to 100,000 clones, 75% to 95% seen once. Sequencing was performed on peripheral blood. The source is a man aged 55 to 70 with acute or convalescent COVID-19.

Written as DNA, the CDR3 is TGTGCTAGTGGTTTGGTACTGGCCGGGGAGCTGTTTTTT. Translating it yields CASGLVLAGELFF. The chain has TRBV12-5 and TRBJ2-2, with unresolved D. The germline CDR1 and CDR2 sequences are LGHNT and FRNRAP. CDR3 size: 13 residues. V lost 0 bases to trimming and J lost 6 bases, with 5 bases between them.